Described below is a single T cell receptor (beta chain) sequence and its context. The table lists this clonotype with a few counts. The target of this receptor is not known. Per-base quality was not reported, and no clone a single base away is much larger than it. These data come from a study of identical twins (dated by TCRdb to about 2016). With respect to the entire study: The study deep-sequenced TCR alpha and beta repertoires from monozygotic twins, unrelated adults of various ages and cord blood to test whether fetal clonotypes persist. Replicate twin experiments were performed at different times using different library preparation protocols to rule out contamination. The study at large found these results: In monozygotic twins, recombination models systematically underestimated out-of-frame TCR alpha sharing, but the models matched the sharing seen between unrelated individuals. Compared with coincidental sharing between unrelated individuals, out-of-frame TCR alpha sequences shared between twins showed an excess of sequences with low generation probability. A weaker excess of twin sharing was found in beta out-of-frame sequences because the signal-to-noise ratio was lowered by fewer shared sequences. Because the same donors could not be followed over many years, the conclusions relied on cross-sectional statistical analysis. Fewer insertions were carried by abundant cord blood beta clonotypes, a similar but weaker trend appeared in young adult naive repertoires, and no such trend appeared in memory repertoires. Zero-insertion analyses could be partly confounded by invariant T cells such as MAIT and iNKT, although diverse VJ usage argued against such confounding for most clonotypes.

Libraries came from 5' RACE. The sample was run on an Illumina HiSeq 2000. A universal primer binding site was added through template switching, and the final cDNA carried a unique molecular identifier so that TCR cDNA molecules could be counted accurately. First-strand cDNA for TCR alpha and beta chains was synthesized from specific primers in the conserved constant-segment region. To control for contamination, every cDNA library was double barcoded, receiving both a SMART-Mk sample barcode and Illumina barcodes. TruSeq adapter sequences along with Illumina sample barcodes were introduced in two successive PCR steps. The TCR alpha and beta cDNA libraries were sequenced on the Illumina HiSeq platform using custom primers. The paper's data handling went like this. MiGEC processed the raw reads to extract unique molecular identifiers, while MiXCR was used to determine the CDR3 positions. For each individual, recombination models were inferred using an EM algorithm with the repgenHMM and IGoR tools. The analysis of shared clonotypes was done with the tcR package in R, with sharing normalized by the product of cloneset sizes. Out-of-frame nonproductive sequences were analyzed to study raw recombination free of thymic and clonal selection effects. Using fastp at Q25 and MiXCR, TCRdb reprocessed the public reads and kept productive beta chains. Under each unique CDR3 protein, matching rows form one entry showing the most common genes and DNA. None of the V and J calls come from the authors' own analysis; TCRdb made them. The sample has 500,000 or so distinct CDR3 sequences on record, roughly 21% of them singletons. Clones ranked in the top ten supply roughly 0.91% of the sample.

From the cysteine through the phenylalanine, the CDR3 covers 15 amino acids. Only the CDR3 region is kept as DNA, spanning 45 bases read in frame from base 1. Trimming removed 11 bases from V and 6 bases from J, leaving 22 bases between the germline ends. The CDR1 and CDR2 encoded by the germline V gene are ENHRY and SYGVKD. Every donor in the study was a healthy Caucasian. The twin cohort comprised three pairs of female monozygotic twins, all aged roughly 18 to 30 years. Positive isolation kits from Invitrogen were used to isolate CD4+ and CD8+ T cell populations. Another study also made use of these data, one on T cells expressing NK-cell markers. As the second study states: TCR beta-chain repertoires were profiled in sorted CD3+CD56+NKG2C+, CD3+CD56+NKG2C- and CD3+CD56-NKG2C+ T-cell subsets from several donors. Of the eight sequenced donors, seven were found to be HCMV-seropositive and one was found to be HCMV-seronegative. To restrict sorting to alphabetaTCR-expressing T cells, an anti-gammadeltaTCR antibody was added in several experiments. In more than five donors, the dominant CD3+CD56+NKG2C+ clonotypes ranked among the top 10 CD8+ clonotypes, making up roughly 1.0-7.0% of CD8+ T cells. Those dominant clonotypes were again the most abundant among CD3+CD56-NKG2C+ cells in a handful of donors, at roughly 25-65%. Whether the expanded NKG2C-expressing T cell clones were specific for HCMV antigens remained unclear. The eight sequenced donors were randomly selected healthy volunteers, three men and five women. HCMV-specific IgG was detected in serum with a commercial ELISA kit to determine HCMV serostatus. MIGEC handled demultiplexing of the reads and grouping by UMI, while MiTCR was used to assemble and quantify clonotypes. Only TCR cDNA sequences supported by at least two reads were kept to exclude erroneous sequences. The tcR package was used for downstream repertoire analysis, and clonotypes were matched across fractions by CDR3 nucleotide sequence plus V segment. Antigen specificity was annotated against VDJdb with VDJmatch, allowing one amino acid substitution in CDR3.

The sequencing input was CD4+ T cells sorted from blood. The TCR originated in a woman younger than 30 in good health. In this chain, TRBV10-3 is recombined with TRBJ2-2, and perhaps TRBD2 as D gene, on 6 matching bases. In nucleotides, the sequence is TGTGCCGCATTGGGGGGAGGCGCCGGGTCCGGGGAGCTGTTTTTT. This encodes CAALGGGAGSGELFF.